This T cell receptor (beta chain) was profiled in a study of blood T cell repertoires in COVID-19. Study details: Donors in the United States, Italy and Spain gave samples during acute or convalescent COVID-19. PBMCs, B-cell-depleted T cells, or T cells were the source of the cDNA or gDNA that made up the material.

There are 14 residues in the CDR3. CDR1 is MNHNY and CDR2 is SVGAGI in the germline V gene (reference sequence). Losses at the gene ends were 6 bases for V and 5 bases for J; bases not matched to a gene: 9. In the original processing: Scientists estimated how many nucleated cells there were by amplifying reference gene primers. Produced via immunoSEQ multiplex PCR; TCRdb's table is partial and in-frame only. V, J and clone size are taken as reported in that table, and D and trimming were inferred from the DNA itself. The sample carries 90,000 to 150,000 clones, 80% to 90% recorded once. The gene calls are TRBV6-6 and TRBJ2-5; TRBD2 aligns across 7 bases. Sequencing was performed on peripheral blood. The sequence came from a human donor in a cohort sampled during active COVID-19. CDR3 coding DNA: TGTGCCAGCAGCTACGTCGCGGGAGATGAGACCCAGTACTTC. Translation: CASSYVAGDETQYF.